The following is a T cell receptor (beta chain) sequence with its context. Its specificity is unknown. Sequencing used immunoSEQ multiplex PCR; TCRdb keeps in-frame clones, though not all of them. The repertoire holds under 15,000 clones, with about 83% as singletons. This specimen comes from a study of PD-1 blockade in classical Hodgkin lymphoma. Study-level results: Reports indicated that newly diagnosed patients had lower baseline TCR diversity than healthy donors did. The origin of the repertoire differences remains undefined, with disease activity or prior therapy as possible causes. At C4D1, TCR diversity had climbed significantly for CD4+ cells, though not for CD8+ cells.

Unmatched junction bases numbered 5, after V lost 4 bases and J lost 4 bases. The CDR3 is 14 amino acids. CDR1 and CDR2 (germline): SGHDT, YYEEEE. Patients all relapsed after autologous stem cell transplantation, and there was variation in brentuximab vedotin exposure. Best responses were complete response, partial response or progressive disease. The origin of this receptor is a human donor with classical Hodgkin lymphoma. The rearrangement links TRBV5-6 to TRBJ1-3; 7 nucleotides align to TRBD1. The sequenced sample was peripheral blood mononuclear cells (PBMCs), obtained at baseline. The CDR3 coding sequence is TGTGCCAGCAGCCCGGGACAGCTGGGAAACACCATATATTTT. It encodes CASSPGQLGNTIYF.